This TCR beta chain is drawn from a study of T cell clones after liver transplantation. About the research overall: Samples came pre-transplant, pre-randomization before withdrawal, and post-randomization after withdrawal ended.

The table lists this clone with a few counts. The CDR3 has 13 residues. Per germline, CDR1 MNHEY and CDR2 SMNVEV (reference sequence). V lost 5 bases to trimming and J lost 6 bases, with 13 bases between them. Produced via immunoSEQ multiplex PCR; TCRdb's table is partial and in-frame only. The table has over 90,000 clones, about 81% seen once. The chain combines TRBV27 with TRBJ1-1; the D gene is possibly TRBD1 (5 bases). Material: CD4+ T cells from blood, obtained around 48 months after liver transplant. The clonotype comes from a human patient who received a liver transplant. Some T cells may be transferred from the graft donor. The CDR3 DNA follows: TGTGCCAGCAGTCCAGCAGGGACTCCTGAAGCTTTCTTT. This gives the protein CASSPAGTPEAFF.